This T cell receptor (beta chain) was recorded in a study of OX40 agonist ivuxolimab in advanced cancers. Study context: Intravenous ivuxolimab at 0.01 to 10 mg/kg was given to patients every 2 weeks.

This CDR3 region has 13 residues. The V end lost 8 bases, the J end lost 0 bases, and 7 bases lay between the germline ends. Germline CDR1 and CDR2: ENHRY and SYGVKD. Assay used: immunoSEQ multiplex PCR; TCRdb lists only in-frame clones, some missing. The sample has roughly 70,000 clones; about nine tenths are singletons. Study-level results: The study found among the lowest clonal expansion in partial responders at 0.1-3.0 mg/kg.

This clone occurred a few times. Its antigen is unidentified. The input for sequencing was CD4+ or CD8+ T cells sorted from blood, taken in a trial of the OX40 agonist ivuxolimab. This TCR derives from an adult with an advanced solid tumor such as melanoma, head and neck, liver or kidney cancer. The rearrangement uses TRBV10-3 and TRBJ2-2; D is unclear. CDR3 coding DNA: TGTGCCATCGGGAACTCGAACACCGGGGAGCTGTTTTTT. It is translated as CAIGNSNTGELFF.